This TCR beta chain was obtained from a study of technical replicates of blood from several donors (dated by TCRdb to about 2017). With respect to this clone: Its recognized antigen is unknown. Qualities for individual bases were not recorded, and no much larger clone is one base off.

Libraries were built with the immunoSEQ multiplex PCR assay. TCRdb took this table from immuneACCESS and kept in-frame rearrangements with V and J called. Such tables lack part of the clones; where checked against another copy, unresolved V genes explain under half of the gap, and the rest is unexplained. The sample table records about 98,000 clones; 90% to 97% of these occur just once. The biggest ten clones account for approximately 0.2% of the sample. Deletion took 1 base off V and 3 bases off J, with a span of 10 bases between the germline ends. Including the terminal cysteine and phenylalanine, the CDR3 comprises 14 residues. This entry keeps only the CDR3 DNA: 42 bases, framed from base 1. CDR1 and CDR2 are drawn from the germline V gene (reference sequence): LNHDA, SQIVND.

Sequencing used T cells isolated from PBMCs. The sequence derives from a human donor in good health. The sequence joins TRBV19 to TRBJ2-7; the D gene identity is not certain. This receptor has the CDR3 CASSIGYRVYEQYF. The bases are TGTGCCAGTAGTATAGGCTACAGAGTCTACGAGCAGTACTTC.